The clone carrying this T cell receptor beta chain was detected only once. Per the germline V gene, CDR1 is MNHEY and CDR2 is SMNVEV (reference sequence). The germline V and J ends were trimmed by 4 bases and 5 bases, with 8 bases remaining between them. The length of the CDR3 is 12 residues. Profiling relied on immunoSEQ multiplex PCR, and the TCRdb table lists in-frame clones only, not all of them. Of around 160,000 clones detected, roughly nine tenths appear once; the ten largest clones hold 1.3%. This entry comes from a study of T cell responses to AZD1222 COVID-19 vaccine. The rearrangement uses TRBV27 and TRBJ1-1; D remains unclear. The receptor was isolated from an adult who received the AZD1222 COVID-19 vaccine. The sequences come from peripheral blood, collected 28 days after the second AZD1222 dose. The CDR3 nucleotides are TGTGCCAGCAGTTCCCCGGGGACTGAAGCTTTCTTT. Its protein product is CASSSPGTEAFF.